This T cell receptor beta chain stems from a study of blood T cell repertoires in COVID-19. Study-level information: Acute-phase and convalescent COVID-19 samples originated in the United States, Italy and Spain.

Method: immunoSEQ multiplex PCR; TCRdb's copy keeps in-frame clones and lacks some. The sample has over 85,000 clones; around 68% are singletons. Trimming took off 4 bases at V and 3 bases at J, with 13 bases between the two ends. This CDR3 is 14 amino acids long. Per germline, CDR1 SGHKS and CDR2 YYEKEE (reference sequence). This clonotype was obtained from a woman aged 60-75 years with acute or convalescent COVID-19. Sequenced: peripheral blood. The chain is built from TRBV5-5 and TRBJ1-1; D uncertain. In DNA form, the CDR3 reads TGTGCCAGCAGCGTCACGGGTCGAGACACTGAAGCTTTCTTT. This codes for CASSVTGRDTEAFF.